This TCR beta chain was documented in a study of shared clonotypes between healthy human individuals. Those who donated were healthy HIV-negative adults, with no recent acute infections or vaccinations reported. V was clipped by 0 bases and J by 4 bases, with 16 bases between them. Looked up from germline, CDR1 is SGHAT and CDR2 is FQNNGV. This CDR3 is built from 17 residues. Generated by immunoSEQ multiplex PCR, the TCRdb table keeps only in-frame clones and is missing some. The data hold about 730,000 clones, with 72% observed a single time. This clone was found a few times. The specimen was memory CD4+ T cells sorted from blood. Sample subset: CD45RA-negative fraction. This receptor was obtained from a woman aged 25 to 45 in good health. The chain recombines TRBV11-2 with TRBJ2-1; maybe TRBD2 (7 bases). CDR3 in amino acids: CASSLDWAEGGYNEQFF. The CDR3 DNA is TGTGCCAGCAGCTTAGATTGGGCGGAGGGGGGGTACAATGAGCAGTTCTTC. Combining the CDR3 with reference TRBV11-2 and TRBJ2-1 gives the whole variable domain EAGVAQSPRYKIIEKRQSVAFWCNPISGHATLYWYQQILGQGPKLLIQFQNNGVVDDSQLPKDRFSAERLKGVDSTLKIQPAKLEDSAVYLCASSLDWAEGGYNEQFFGPGTRLTVL.